These T cell receptor beta chains were read from a single sample in a study of shared clonotypes between healthy human individuals. Profiled with immunoSEQ multiplex PCR; TCRdb holds only in-frame clones, not every one. The data hold about 1.5 million clones, with approximately 98% observed a single time. What was sequenced was naive CD4+ T cells sorted from blood. The receptors come from a man between 25 and 39 years old in good health. The CDR3 runs from the conserved cysteine through the conserved F or W. Each record gives: CDR3 DNA, CDR3 protein, clone size, J gene, V gene, D gene. A D gene is named only where the DNA matches it firmly. The size field is filled for only some rows; it gives once, few, many or a size class.

cdr3_nt: TGTGCCAGCAGCTTGGAAGTGAGTGAGCAGTTCTTC; cdr3_aa: CASSLEVSEQFF; clone_size: -; j_call: TRBJ2-1; v_call: TRBV5-6; d_call: -
cdr3_nt: TGTGCCAGCAGTTTATTCGTCCCCCCGGGACTAGCGGGAGGGAGGGACTACGAGCAGTACTTC; cdr3_aa: CASSLFVPPGLAGGRDYEQYF; clone_size: -; j_call: TRBJ2-7; v_call: TRBV27; d_call: TRBD2
cdr3_nt: TGCAGCGTGACCACAGGGCCCGGGGAGCTGTTTTTT; cdr3_aa: CSVTTGPGELFF; clone_size: -; j_call: TRBJ2-2; v_call: TRBV29-1; d_call: -
cdr3_nt: TGCAGCGTCGGAACAGGGGGGGAGCTGTTTTTT; cdr3_aa: CSVGTGGELFF; clone_size: -; j_call: TRBJ2-2; v_call: TRBV29-1; d_call: -
cdr3_nt: TGCGCCAGCGGCACAGGGGCGGGGACTGAAGCTTTCTTT; cdr3_aa: CASGTGAGTEAFF; clone_size: -; j_call: TRBJ1-1; v_call: TRBV5-1; d_call: TRBD1
cdr3_nt: TGCGCCAGCAGCTTAAGAAACTATGGCTACACCTTC; cdr3_aa: CASSLRNYGYTF; clone_size: -; j_call: TRBJ1-2; v_call: TRBV5-1; d_call: -
cdr3_nt: TGTGCCAGCAGCTTTATCGGTTACACAGATACGCAGTATTTT; cdr3_aa: CASSFIGYTDTQYF; clone_size: once; j_call: TRBJ2-3; v_call: TRBV5-7; d_call: -
cdr3_nt: TGTGCCAGCAGCTTAGGGGGGACTAGTTCCGCCGGGGAGCTGTTTTTT; cdr3_aa: CASSLGGTSSAGELFF; clone_size: -; j_call: TRBJ2-2; v_call: TRBV7-6; d_call: TRBD2
cdr3_nt: TGTGCCAGCAGGGACTATGGCTACACCTTC; cdr3_aa: CASRDYGYTF; clone_size: once; j_call: TRBJ1-2; v_call: TRBV2; d_call: -
cdr3_nt: TGTGCCAGCAGCGGCGGGACTAGCGACTTGAAACGGCGGAATGAGCAGTTCTTC; cdr3_aa: CASSGGTSDLKRRNEQFF; clone_size: -; j_call: TRBJ2-1; v_call: TRBV11-2; d_call: TRBD2
cdr3_nt: TGCGCCAGCAGCTTGGAGTCACCAGGGAGGGAGCTGTTTTTT; cdr3_aa: CASSLESPGRELFF; clone_size: -; j_call: TRBJ2-2; v_call: TRBV5-1; d_call: -
cdr3_nt: TGTGCCAGCAGCAAAACAGGGGTGTCGGACAATGAGCAGTTCTTC; cdr3_aa: CASSKTGVSDNEQFF; clone_size: -; j_call: TRBJ2-1; v_call: TRBV21-1; d_call: -
cdr3_nt: TGTGCCAGCAGCGTCGGGACTAGCGGGATCAATGAGCAGTTCTTC; cdr3_aa: CASSVGTSGINEQFF; clone_size: -; j_call: TRBJ2-1; v_call: TRBV7-7; d_call: TRBD2
cdr3_nt: TGTGCCAGCAGCTGGCCAAAGGTGGCGTATTTT; cdr3_aa: CASSWPKVAYF; clone_size: -; j_call: TRBJ2-3; v_call: TRBV2; d_call: -
cdr3_nt: TGTGCCAGCAGCTGGGGGGGGTCCCCACACACTGAAGCTTTCTTT; cdr3_aa: CASSWGGSPHTEAFF; clone_size: once; j_call: TRBJ1-1; v_call: TRBV5-4; d_call: -
cdr3_nt: TGTGCCAGCAGCCCGAACGGGCCTAAAGAGACCCAGTACTTC; cdr3_aa: CASSPNGPKETQYF; clone_size: -; j_call: TRBJ2-5; v_call: TRBV5-4; d_call: -
cdr3_nt: TGTGCCAGTAGTATGGGGGTGTGGGGACCTACCTACGAGCAGTACTTC; cdr3_aa: CASSMGVWGPTYEQYF; clone_size: -; j_call: TRBJ2-7; v_call: TRBV19; d_call: -
cdr3_nt: TGTGCCAGCAGCTTAGTGAGGGGCGGGCCAGTCAATGAGCAGTTCTTC; cdr3_aa: CASSLVRGGPVNEQFF; clone_size: -; j_call: TRBJ2-1; v_call: TRBV13; d_call: -
cdr3_nt: TGCGCCAGCAGCCAGAAGCTCCGGGACAGGGGGCGGGCTGAAGCTTTCTTT; cdr3_aa: CASSQKLRDRGRAEAFF; clone_size: -; j_call: TRBJ1-1; v_call: TRBV4-1; d_call: TRBD1
cdr3_nt: TGCGCCAGCAGCTTGAGAGGGGCTTGGGAAAAACTGTTTTTT; cdr3_aa: CASSLRGAWEKLFF; clone_size: -; j_call: TRBJ1-4; v_call: TRBV5-1; d_call: -
cdr3_nt: TGTGCCACCAGCTCCCGTCCAGATACGCAGTATTTT; cdr3_aa: CATSSRPDTQYF; clone_size: -; j_call: TRBJ2-3; v_call: TRBV15; d_call: -
cdr3_nt: TGTGCCAGCAGCTTATTTCTTTACTACGAGCAGTACTTC; cdr3_aa: CASSLFLYYEQYF; clone_size: -; j_call: TRBJ2-7; v_call: TRBV7-2; d_call: -
cdr3_nt: TGTGCCAGTACCTCCACCCCGGGGACCCCCTTCCGGGATCGTTCGTACGAGCAGTACTTC; cdr3_aa: CASTSTPGTPFRDRSYEQYF; clone_size: -; j_call: TRBJ2-7; v_call: TRBV19; d_call: -
cdr3_nt: TGTGCCAGCTCACCTCGACAGGGTGATGGCGAGCAGTACTTC; cdr3_aa: CASSPRQGDGEQYF; clone_size: -; j_call: TRBJ2-7; v_call: TRBV18; d_call: TRBD1
cdr3_nt: TGTGCCAGCAGCGTAGTCGGGAGTCCGAATACGCAGTATTTT; cdr3_aa: CASSVVGSPNTQYF; clone_size: -; j_call: TRBJ2-3; v_call: TRBV9; d_call: -
cdr3_nt: TGTGCCAGCAGCTTGCCCCTAGCGGGAGTTTCCCGTTACAATGAGCAGTTCTTC; cdr3_aa: CASSLPLAGVSRYNEQFF; clone_size: -; j_call: TRBJ2-1; v_call: TRBV5-6; d_call: TRBD2
cdr3_nt: TGTGCCAGCAGCTTAGCGTCGGCAGATACGCAGTATTTT; cdr3_aa: CASSLASADTQYF; clone_size: -; j_call: TRBJ2-3; v_call: TRBV7-9; d_call: -
cdr3_nt: TGTGCCAGCAGCCCCGGGACAGAGTCCTACGAGCAGTACTTC; cdr3_aa: CASSPGTESYEQYF; clone_size: -; j_call: TRBJ2-7; v_call: TRBV9; d_call: TRBD1
cdr3_nt: TGTGCCAGCAGCTTAGAAGCGGTTTCAGATACGCAGTATTTT; cdr3_aa: CASSLEAVSDTQYF; clone_size: -; j_call: TRBJ2-3; v_call: TRBV7-8; d_call: -
cdr3_nt: TGTGCCAGCAGCTCAGCCGGGGTAGGCAATCAGCCCCAGCATTTT; cdr3_aa: CASSSAGVGNQPQHF; clone_size: once; j_call: TRBJ1-5; v_call: TRBV7-9; d_call: -
cdr3_nt: TGTGCCAGCAGCTTTGACAGGGGAAACACTGAAGCTTTCTTT; cdr3_aa: CASSFDRGNTEAFF; clone_size: -; j_call: TRBJ1-1; v_call: TRBV5-5; d_call: TRBD1
cdr3_nt: TGTGCCAGCAGTTCCTGGACTAGCCGCGAGCAGTACTTC; cdr3_aa: CASSSWTSREQYF; clone_size: -; j_call: TRBJ2-7; v_call: TRBV28; d_call: TRBD2
cdr3_nt: TGTGCCAGCAGCAGCTTCACCGGGACTAGCGGGAGTATGACCGGGGAGCTGTTTTTT; cdr3_aa: CASSSFTGTSGSMTGELFF; clone_size: -; j_call: TRBJ2-2; v_call: TRBV14; d_call: TRBD2
cdr3_nt: TGTGCCAGCAGCTTAGTAACAGTATACAATGAGCAGTTCTTC; cdr3_aa: CASSLVTVYNEQFF; clone_size: -; j_call: TRBJ2-1; v_call: TRBV7-2; d_call: -
cdr3_nt: TGTGCCAGCAGCCTGGACTCTTATGAGCAGTTCTTC; cdr3_aa: CASSLDSYEQFF; clone_size: -; j_call: TRBJ2-1; v_call: TRBV7-6; d_call: -